These 22 T cell receptor beta chains share one sample of origin, sequenced in a study of T cell repertoires in cytomegalovirus infection. Each CDR3 protein gets one entry after TCRdb re-called the reads with MiXCR. This sample carries 650,000 to 900,000 distinct CDR3 sequences, around 29% of them seen once, and the ten largest clones take about an eighth. These TCRs are of unknown antigen specificity. This sample comprised cultured CD8+ T cells from PBMCs, obtained from culture after CMV antigen stimulation. The receptor set was obtained from a human donor in good health (CMV status not recorded). Some clones in this sample may be carry-over from other donors' samples.

The chain carries TRBV27 and TRBJ2-7, with D uncertain. Germline V CDR1 and CDR2: MNHEY, SMNVEV (reference sequence). The CDR3 has 14 amino acids. Between the trimmed V and J ends, which lost 0 bases and 0 bases, there was a span of 6 bases. CDR3 residues: CASSLSGVSYEQYF. In nucleotides, the CDR3 is TGTGCCAGCAGTTTATCTGGGGTCTCCTACGAGCAGTACTTC.

This sequence joins TRBV4-1 and TRBJ1-1; D is unclear. CDR3 size: 15 residues. The V and J ends lost 1 base and 3 bases respectively, with 12 bases between them. Germline assignment: CDR1 MGHRA and CDR2 YSYEKL. CDR3 region: CASSQGTAVDTEAFF. CDR3 nucleotides: TGCGCCAGCAGCCAAGGGACGGCGGTCGACACTGAAGCTTTCTTT.

The genes are TRBV6-6 and TRBJ2-2; D uncertain. Trimming left V 5 bases short and J 0 bases short, with 10 bases between. The V gene's germline CDR1 is MNHNY and CDR2 SVGAGI (reference sequence). The CDR3 is 15 amino acids. CDR3 in amino acids: CASSRFHPNTGELFF. In DNA, the CDR3 is TGTGCCAGCAGTCGCTTCCATCCGAACACCGGGGAGCTGTTTTTT.

This clonotype was seen a few times. The V gene is TRBV6-5, the J gene TRBJ2-3, with D perhaps being TRBD1 or TRBD2 (7 bases each). The CDR3 totals 15 residues. Trimming removed 7 bases from V and 0 bases from J, with 14 bases in between. CDR1 MNHEY and CDR2 SVGAGI come from the germline V gene. CDR3 loop: CASTPGGGSTDTQYF. The CDR3 region has the DNA TGTGCCAGCACCCCAGGGGGGGGCAGCACAGATACGCAGTATTTT.

This chain connects TRBV10-1 to TRBJ1-1; TRBD1 matches 8 bases. Germline V gene lookup returns CDR1 WNHNN and CDR2 SYGVQD (reference sequence). Trimming removed 2 bases from V and 0 bases from J; junction bases left unmatched: 17. The CDR3 is made up of 20 amino acids. CDR3 coding DNA: TGCGCCAGCAGTGAGGGACTTGGGACAGGCTCGGGGGTAATGAACACTGAAGCTTTCTTT. As protein: CASSEGLGTGSGVMNTEAFF.

The chain joins TRBV27 to TRBJ2-2; TRBD2 matches 10 bases. This CDR3 comprises 17 residues. Germline CDR1 MNHEY, CDR2 SMNVEV (reference sequence). V lost 5 bases, J lost 2 bases, and 8 bases stayed unmatched. The CDR3 sequence is CASSRAGGLENTGELFF. The CDR3 DNA is TGTGCCAGCAGTAGAGCGGGGGGGCTAGAAAACACCGGGGAGCTGTTTTTT.

This chain links TRBV5-1 with TRBJ1-1, with TRBD1 identical over 7 bases. The germline gives CDR1 SGHRS, CDR2 YFSETQ. The CDR3 extends over 15 amino acids. V gave up 4 bases and J gave up 0 bases; unmatched junction bases: 6. CDR3 coding DNA: TGCGCCAGCAGCGGTTGGACAGGAATGAACACTGAAGCTTTCTTT. It codes for CASSGWTGMNTEAFF.

This clonotype was seen more than once but under ten times. The V and J genes are TRBV5-1 and TRBJ2-5; D might be TRBD1 (6 bases). Germline CDR1 reads SGHRS; CDR2 reads YFSETQ. The V end lost 5 bases, the J end lost 1 base, and 15 bases lay between the germline ends. There are 15 residues in the CDR3. The CDR3 loop reads CASRRLDSLQETQYF. CDR3 coding DNA: TGCGCCAGCAGACGATTGGACAGCCTCCAAGAGACCCAGTACTTC.

In this sample, this clonotype turned up a few times. The V call is TRBV14, the J call TRBJ2-1, with a weak D call TRBD1 (6 bases). The CDR3 has 12 residues. Germline values: CDR1 SGHDN, CDR2 FVKESK. Between the trimmed V and J ends, which lost 3 bases and 10 bases, there was a span of 10 bases. The CDR3 region has the DNA TGTGCCAGCAGCCATTTCGGGACAGAGCAGTTCTTC. It codes for CASSHFGTEQFF.

The chain uses TRBV6-6 and TRBJ1-3; perhaps TRBD1 as D (6 bases). V dropped 8 bases and J dropped 0 bases, with 8 bases sitting between them. In germline, CDR1 is MNHNY, CDR2 SVGAGI (reference sequence). CDR3 length: 13 amino acids. The CDR3 region has the DNA TGTGCCAGCGAAGGGGGCTCTGGAAACACCATATATTTT. This gives the protein CASEGGSGNTIYF.

This clonotype was counted between two and nine times. The CDR3 DNA follows: TGTGCCAGCAGTTTCCCAACCCGGGAGGATACGCAGTATTTT. Its translation is CASSFPTREDTQYF. The chain couples TRBV28 to TRBJ2-3; perhaps TRBD2 as D (6 bases). Between the trimmed V and J ends, which lost 3 bases and 6 bases, there was a span of 13 bases. The CDR3 covers 14 residues. Germline V gene lookup returns CDR1 MDHEN and CDR2 SYDVKM.

The rearrangement links TRBV6-5 to TRBJ2-7; D is perhaps TRBD2 (5 bases). The CDR3 spans 17 residues. Germline assignment: CDR1 MNHEY and CDR2 SVGAGI. V was shortened by 8 bases and J by 2 bases, with 25 bases between the two germline ends. CDR3 sequence (DNA): TGTGCCAGCTACGGGGTAGAAGCCTACATAACACCCTACGAGCAGTACGTC. Encoded protein: CASYGVEAYITPYEQYV.

In DNA form, the CDR3 reads TGTGCCACAAGGCCTTTCATATTGGGAAGCGAGAGCACAGATACGCAGTATTTT. Residues: CATRPFILGSESTDTQYF. The chain employs TRBV25-1 and TRBJ2-3; D is ambiguous. Germline assignment: CDR1 MGHDK and CDR2 SYGVNS. This CDR3 spans 18 amino acids. V was trimmed by 10 bases and J by 0 bases, leaving 26 bases between them.

This clonotype came up a few times. The chain uses TRBV7-9 and TRBJ1-4, with D possibly matching TRBD1 (5 bases). Germline assignment: CDR1 SEHNR and CDR2 FQNEAQ (reference sequence). The CDR3 has 16 amino acids. Trimming left V 4 bases short and J 1 base short, with 13 bases between. CDR3 region: CASSSPGGGTNEKLFF. CDR3 in DNA: TGTGCCAGCAGCTCTCCGGGGGGGGGAACTAATGAAAAACTGTTTTTT.

The chain is built from TRBV6-5 and TRBJ1-4, with D tentatively TRBD1 (6 bases). The V end lost 0 bases, the J end lost 8 bases, and 16 bases lay between the germline ends. CDR3 size: 16 residues. Germline V CDR1 and CDR2: MNHEY, SVGAGI. The DNA of the CDR3 is TGTGCCAGCAGTTACTCGATTACAGGGAGTAGGGAAAAACTGTTTTTT. Translation gives CASSYSITGSREKLFF.

This clonotype was seen more than once but under ten times. V gene TRBV4-3 combines with J gene TRBJ2-5; 9 nucleotides align to TRBD2. The junction had 6 bases not matched to a gene; V was cut back by 0 bases and J by 4 bases. The germline gives CDR1 LGHNA, CDR2 YSLEER. The CDR3 is 16 amino acids. In DNA, the CDR3 is TGCGCCAGCAGCCAAGATAAAGCTAGCGGGGTAGAGACCCAGTACTTC. It is translated as CASSQDKASGVETQYF.

The chain couples TRBV5-4 to TRBJ1-6, with D perhaps TRBD1 (5 bases). Germline V gene sequence: CDR1 SGHNT, CDR2 YYREEE (reference sequence). This CDR3 region has 12 residues. V lost 0 bases and J lost 12, with 7 bases in between. CDR3 bases: TGTGCCAGCAGCTTGGGAGGGGAACCCCTCCACTTT. This sequence encodes CASSLGGEPLHF.

This clonotype was found many times. The chain has TRBV7-2 and TRBJ1-1; the match to TRBD1 covers 8 bases. CDR3 length: 15 amino acids. V lost 1 base and J lost 4; bases outside the gene matches: 5. Germline CDR1 SGHTA, CDR2 FQGNSA. CDR3 region: CASSLGRRGPTEAFF. Here the CDR3 DNA reads TGTGCCAGCAGCTTAGGGCGCAGGGGGCCCACTGAAGCTTTCTTT.

This clonotype was observed a few times. An end of the junction does not agree with germline; a read error may underlie this. The chain links TRBV27 to TRBJ1-5; D ambiguous. The CDR3 spans 13 residues. The germline gives CDR1 MNHEY, CDR2 SMNVEV (reference sequence). This chain's CDR3 is CASSSVSYQPQHF. Written as DNA, the CDR3 is TGTGCCAGCAGTTCAGTTAGCTATCAGCCCCAGCATTTT.

This clonotype has at least ten counts. The chain employs TRBV7-2 and TRBJ2-2, with 10 bases aligning to TRBD2. The CDR3 length is 15 residues. Germline CDR1 SGHTA, CDR2 FQGNSA. Trimming at V came to 8 bases and at J to 8 bases, leaving 11 bases not matched to a gene. The CDR3 is CASVKRGGPRGELFF. As DNA, the CDR3 is TGTGCCAGCGTCAAGCGGGGGGGCCCTAGAGGGGAGCTGTTTTTT. The full variable domain, completed using reference TRBV7-2 and TRBJ2-2, is GAGVSQSPSNKVTEKGKDVELRCDPISGHTALYWYRQSLGQGLEFLIYFQGNSAPDKSGLPSDRFSAERTGGSVSTLTIQRTQQEDSAVYLCASVKRGGPRGELFFGEGSRLTVL.

V usage is TRBV7-9 and J usage is TRBJ2-5; D is possibly TRBD1 (5 bases). There are 14 residues in the CDR3. The germline V gene encodes CDR1 SEHNR and CDR2 FQNEAQ (reference sequence). Between the trimmed V and J ends, which lost 5 bases and 4 bases, there was a span of 14 bases. The CDR3 DNA is TGTGCCAGCAGCAATCAGGGTGGAAGAGAGACCCAGTACTTC. Encoded protein: CASSNQGGRETQYF.

The rearrangement joins TRBV10-3 to TRBJ2-1, with D possibly TRBD2 on 7 matching bases. Germline assignment: CDR1 ENHRY and CDR2 SYGVKD. CDR3 length: 15 residues. Trimming cost V 10 bases and J 2 bases, with 18 bases left between them. Here the CDR3 DNA reads TGTGCCACCTTCCGAGGGGGGGCCCCCTACAATGAGCAGTTCTTC. This codes for CATFRGGAPYNEQFF.